The 22 T cell receptor beta chains given below trace back to one sample, sequenced in a study of regulatory T cells in long-lasting Graves disease. The time point is: newly diagnosed GD, antithyroid drugs for less than 3 months. PBMC RNA was the source of the TCR library. The authors built TCR beta libraries using iRepertoire HTBI primers and Arm-PCR of CDR3 regions. Each CDR3 protein is one row after TCRdb ran MiXCR on the multiplex PCR reads. The repertoire has 400,000 to 550,000 distinct CDR3 sequences, roughly 15% of them found once; the top ten carry roughly 10%. This sample was shared with a second study, whose subject was T cells in Graves' hyperthyroidism and ophthalmopathy.

The specimen was peripheral blood mononuclear cells (PBMCs), collected at new diagnosis, from a patient treated with antithyroid drugs. These receptors came from a young woman with Graves disease.

In this sample, this clonotype turned up many times. The rearrangement uses TRBV28 and TRBJ2-3; D might be TRBD1 or TRBD2, each matching 5 bases. This CDR3 region has 18 residues. The ends were cut back, 2 bases at V and 1 base at J, with 19 bases in the middle. The germline V gene has CDR1 MDHEN and CDR2 SYDVKM. The CDR3 loop is CASSLPRQTTVGTDTQYF. DNA for the CDR3: TGTGCCAGCAGTTTACCCCGACAGACTACAGTGGGCACAGATACGCAGTATTTT.

The table lists this clonotype with many counts. This rearrangement joins TRBV29-1 to TRBJ2-1; TRBD2 aligns across 8 bases. The germline V gene has CDR1 SQVTM and CDR2 ANQGSEA. V dropped 4 bases and J dropped 8; count of bases not matched to a gene: 10. The CDR3 runs 14 residues. Here the CDR3 reads CSVVTSGPWDEQFF. The CDR3 bases are TGCAGCGTTGTAACTAGCGGACCCTGGGATGAGCAGTTCTTC.

This clonotype turned up a few times. The V call is TRBV5-6, the J call TRBJ2-2; D ambiguous. The CDR3 runs to 16 residues. Trimming took 2 bases from V and 1 from J, leaving 12 bases between them. Germline V gene lookup returns CDR1 SGHDT and CDR2 YYEEEE. The CDR3 nucleotides are TGTGCCAGCAGCTTCGATCTGGGTTGGAACACCGGGGAGCTGTTTTTT. Protein: CASSFDLGWNTGELFF.

This clonotype was found many times. The chain carries TRBV30 and TRBJ2-2; D not resolved. Germline CDR1 is GTSNPN and CDR2 is SVGIG (reference sequence). Trimming cost V 4 bases and J 6 bases, with 6 bases left between them. This CDR3 region has 11 residues. The CDR3 reads CAWTGSGELFF. The DNA of the CDR3 is TGTGCCTGGACCGGATCCGGGGAGCTGTTTTTT.

The chain is built from TRBV6-2 or TRBV6-3 and TRBJ1-1; 7 positions match TRBD1. In germline, CDR1 is MNHEY, CDR2 SVGEGT. There are 13 residues in the CDR3. Trimming cost V 5 bases and J 11 bases; bases outside gene matches: 11. The CDR3 nucleotides are TGTGCCAGCAGTAGGGACACCGCAGGGGGGGCTTTCTTT. Encoded protein: CASSRDTAGGAFF.

This clonotype was seen many times. The chain recombines TRBV7-9 with TRBJ2-1; a possible D gene is TRBD2 (5 bases). From germline, CDR1 is SEHNR and CDR2 FQNEAQ (reference sequence). The germline V and J ends were trimmed by 2 bases and 8 bases, with 19 bases remaining between them. The CDR3 runs to 16 residues. CDR3 in amino acids: CASSLTRRLQSDEQFF. The CDR3 DNA reads TGTGCCAGCAGCTTAACCCGGCGACTACAGTCGGATGAGCAGTTCTTC.

The CDR3 region has the DNA TGCGCCAGCAGCCAGATGGGGTTGAGCTCCTACGAGCAGTACTTC. Its translation is CASSQMGLSSYEQYF. The chain employs TRBV4-1 and TRBJ2-7, with D unresolved. The V end lost 3 bases, the J end lost 0 bases, and 12 bases lay between the germline ends. CDR3 length: 15 amino acids. From germline, CDR1 is MGHRA and CDR2 YSYEKL.

This clonotype showed up just a few times. The chain is built from TRBV4-1 and TRBJ2-3; no clear D. V lost 2 bases to trimming and J lost 1 base, with 22 bases between them. The CDR3 length is 19 residues. Germline loops: CDR1 MGHRA, CDR2 YSYEKL. Written as DNA, the CDR3 is TGCGCCAGCAGCCAAAAGGGCTCCCCACCCCCCTTCGGCACAGATACGCAGTATTTT. This sequence encodes CASSQKGSPPPFGTDTQYF.

This clonotype was detected ten times or more. This rearrangement joins TRBV11-2 to TRBJ1-3; D is perhaps TRBD1 (6 bases). Germline-derived CDR1 and CDR2 are SGHAT and FQNNGV. Trimming shortened V by 6 bases and J by 6 bases, and 12 bases separated the two germline ends. There are 13 residues in the CDR3. The CDR3 here is CASSRDTANTIYF. CDR3 nucleotides: TGTGCCAGCAGTCGGGACACGGCAAACACCATATATTTT.

This clonotype was seen many times. This rearrangement joins TRBV20-1 to TRBJ2-1; D might be TRBD2 (6 bases). The CDR3 length is 14 residues. V lost 3 bases and J lost 6, with 15 bases in between. The V gene's germline CDR1 is DFQATT and CDR2 SNEGSKA (reference sequence). In nucleotides, the CDR3 is TGCAGTGCTAGCCCCAGCGGGCTGGGCAATGAGCAGTTCTTC. It specifies CSASPSGLGNEQFF.

This clonotype was seen many times. CDR3 nucleotide sequence: TGCAGTGCTAGCCCGGACATAGACACTGAAGCTTTCTTT. This codes for CSASPDIDTEAFF. V gene TRBV20-1 combines with J gene TRBJ1-1, with a tentative D call TRBD1 (5 bases). The V and J ends lost 3 bases and 3 bases respectively, with 11 bases between them. The germline V gene encodes CDR1 DFQATT and CDR2 SNEGSKA (reference sequence). The CDR3 is 13 residues long.

In this sample, this clonotype turned up many times. The rearrangement links TRBV28 to TRBJ2-7; D remains ambiguous. The V gene lost 6 bases and the J gene lost 1 base, with 7 bases spanning the gap. CDR1 and CDR2 from the germline V gene are MDHEN and SYDVKM. CDR3 length equals 12 residues. In DNA form, the CDR3 reads TGTGCCAGCAGCCCGCCATCCTACGAGCAGTACTTC. It yields the protein CASSPPSYEQYF.

In this sample, this clonotype turned up many times. V is TRBV27 and J is TRBJ1-2; D is uncertain. The V gene's germline CDR1 is MNHEY and CDR2 SMNVEV (reference sequence). The ends were cut back, 2 bases at V and 0 bases at J, with 16 bases in the middle. The CDR3 sequence is 17 residues long. The CDR3 reads CASSLIGFPSANYGYTF. As DNA, the CDR3 is TGTGCCAGCAGTTTAATCGGTTTTCCTTCAGCTAACTATGGCTACACCTTC.

This clonotype was picked up many times. The V gene is TRBV6-5, the J gene TRBJ2-1, with 11 bases matching TRBD1. Germline assignment: CDR1 MNHEY and CDR2 SVGAGI. V lost 2 bases and J lost 8; bases outside the gene matches: 5. The CDR3 extends over 15 amino acids. The CDR3 is CASSYRTGGWYEQFF. The CDR3 coding sequence is TGTGCCAGCAGTTACCGGACAGGGGGCTGGTATGAGCAGTTCTTC.

This clonotype showed up many times. The chain is built from TRBV6-1 and TRBJ1-5, with 8 bases aligning to TRBD1. The CDR3 has 16 amino acids. J gave up 3 bases and V 8 bases, and 12 bases lay outside the gene matches. Germline assignment: CDR1 MNHNS and CDR2 SASEGT. CDR3 nucleotide sequence: TGTGCCAGCGGACTAACAGGGGGTAGTCCCAATCAGCCCCAGCATTTT. It yields the protein CASGLTGGSPNQPQHF.

This clonotype showed up many times. The J gene is TRBJ2-3, the V gene TRBV6-1, with 8 nucleotides matching TRBD2. Trimming at V came to 5 bases and at J to 2 bases, leaving 3 bases not matched to a gene. There are 14 residues in the CDR3. Germline V gives CDR1 MNHNS, CDR2 SASEGT. The CDR3 DNA sequence: TGTGCCAGCAGTCGAGCGGGAGACACAGATACGCAGTATTTT. As protein: CASSRAGDTDTQYF.

This chain links TRBV4-3 with TRBJ2-7, with 10 bases aligning to TRBD2. V lost 4 bases to trimming and J lost 4 bases; unmatched junction nucleotides: 13. Germline CDR1 is LGHNA and CDR2 is YSLEER. The CDR3 is 17 amino acids. The CDR3, as DNA: TGCGCCAGCAGCCCAAGCCATGGAGGACTAGCGGCATACGAGCAGTACTTC. This encodes CASSPSHGGLAAYEQYF.

This clonotype was recorded many times. The V gene is TRBV11-1, the J gene TRBJ2-5; D is unclear. V lost 1 base and J 2 bases, leaving 14 bases between the germline ends. Germline lookup yields CDR1 SGHAT and CDR2 FQDESV (reference sequence). There are 16 residues in the CDR3. CDR3 sequence (DNA): TGTGCCAGCAGCTTAGTCTGGCAGGAAGGGCAAGAGACCCAGTACTTC. Translation: CASSLVWQEGQETQYF. The full variable domain, with the rest looked up from reference TRBV11-1 and TRBJ2-5, is EAEVAQSPRYKITEKSQAVAFWCDPISGHATLYWYRQILGQGPELLVQFQDESVVDDSQLPKDRFSAERLKGVDSTLKIQPAELGDSAMYLCASSLVWQEGQETQYFGPGTRLLVL.

This sequence joins TRBV5-5 and TRBJ2-5; 8 bases are a match to TRBD1. The CDR3 length is 15 residues. Germline CDR1 SGHKS, CDR2 YYEKEE (reference sequence). The ends lost 0 bases at V and 5 bases at J; junction bases unmatched: 6. The CDR3 sequence: CASSLAQGALETQYF. The CDR3 coding sequence is TGTGCCAGCAGCTTGGCGCAGGGGGCTCTTGAGACCCAGTACTTC.

This clonotype was detected many times. This chain links TRBV5-6 with TRBJ1-2; 7 bases are shared with TRBD1. Trimming at V came to 0 bases and at J to 12 bases, leaving 5 bases not matched to a gene. The V gene's germline CDR1 is SGHDT and CDR2 YYEEEE. CDR3 length: 12 residues. CDR3 residues: CASSLGDRRHTF. For the CDR3, the DNA is TGTGCCAGCAGCTTGGGGGACAGAAGGCACACCTTC.

The J gene is TRBJ1-2, the V gene TRBV28; tentative D call: TRBD1 (6 bases). This CDR3 has 15 amino acids. In germline, CDR1 is MDHEN, CDR2 SYDVKM. V was shortened by 6 bases and J by 3 bases, with 17 bases between the two germline ends. The chain's CDR3 is CASSPGGGRDYGYTF. CDR3 in DNA: TGTGCCAGCAGCCCGGGGGGGGGGCGCGACTATGGCTACACCTTC.

This clonotype was counted at least ten times. The chain couples TRBV6-1 to TRBJ2-7, with TRBD2 matching over 12 bases. This CDR3 is built from 14 residues. CDR1 and CDR2 (germline): MNHNS, SASEGT. The V gene end was trimmed by 6 bases and the J gene end by 2 bases; junction bases not matched to a gene: 2. CDR3 amino acids: CASRRTSGTYEQYF. Here the CDR3 DNA reads TGTGCCAGCAGAAGGACTAGCGGGACCTACGAGCAGTACTTC.